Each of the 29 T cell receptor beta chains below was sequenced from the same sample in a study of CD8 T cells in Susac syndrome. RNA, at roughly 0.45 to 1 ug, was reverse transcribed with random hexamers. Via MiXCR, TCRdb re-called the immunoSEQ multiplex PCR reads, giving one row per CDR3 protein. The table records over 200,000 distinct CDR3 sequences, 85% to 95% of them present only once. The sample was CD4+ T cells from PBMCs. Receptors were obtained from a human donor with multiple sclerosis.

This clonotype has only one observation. CDR3 coding DNA: TGTGCCAGCAGCGCGCGAGGGGGGGCTGAAGCTTTCTTT. This encodes CASSARGGAEAFF. The gene calls are TRBV9 and TRBJ1-1; TRBD1 is a possible D gene (6 bases). CDR1 and CDR2 (germline): SGDLS, YYNGEE. Trimming removed 3 bases at V and 6 bases at J, with 12 bases between. There are 13 residues in the CDR3.

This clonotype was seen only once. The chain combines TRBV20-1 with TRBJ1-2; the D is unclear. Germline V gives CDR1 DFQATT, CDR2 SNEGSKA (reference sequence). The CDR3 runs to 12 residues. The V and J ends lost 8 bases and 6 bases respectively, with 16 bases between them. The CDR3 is CSSSVDGDGYTF. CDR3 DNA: TGCAGTTCCTCCGTAGATGGGGATGGCTACACCTTC.

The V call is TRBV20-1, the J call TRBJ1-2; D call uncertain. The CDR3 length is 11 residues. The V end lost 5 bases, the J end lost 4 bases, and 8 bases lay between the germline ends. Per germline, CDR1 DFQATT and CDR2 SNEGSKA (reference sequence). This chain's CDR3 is CSASIGYGYTF. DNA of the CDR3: TGCAGTGCTTCTATTGGCTATGGCTACACCTTC.

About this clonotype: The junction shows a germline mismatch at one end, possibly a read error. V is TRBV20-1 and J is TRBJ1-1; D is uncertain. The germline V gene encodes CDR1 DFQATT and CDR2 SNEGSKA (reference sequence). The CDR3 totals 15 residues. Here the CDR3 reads CSARVGSLMNTEVFF. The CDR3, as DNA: TGCAGTGCTAGAGTTGGCAGCCTGATGAACACTGAAGTTTTCTTT.

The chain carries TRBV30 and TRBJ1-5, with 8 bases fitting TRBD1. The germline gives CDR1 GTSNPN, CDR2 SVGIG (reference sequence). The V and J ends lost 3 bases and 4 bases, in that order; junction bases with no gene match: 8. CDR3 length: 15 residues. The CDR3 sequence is CAWSWSGQDNQPQHF. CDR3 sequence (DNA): TGTGCCTGGAGCTGGTCGGGACAGGATAATCAGCCCCAGCATTTT.

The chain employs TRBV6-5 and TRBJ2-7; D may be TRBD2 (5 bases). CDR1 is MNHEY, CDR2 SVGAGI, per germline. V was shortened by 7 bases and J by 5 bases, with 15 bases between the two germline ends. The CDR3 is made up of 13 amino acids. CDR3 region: CASTPTGVHEQYF. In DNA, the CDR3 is TGTGCCAGCACCCCGACCGGGGTCCACGAGCAGTACTTC.

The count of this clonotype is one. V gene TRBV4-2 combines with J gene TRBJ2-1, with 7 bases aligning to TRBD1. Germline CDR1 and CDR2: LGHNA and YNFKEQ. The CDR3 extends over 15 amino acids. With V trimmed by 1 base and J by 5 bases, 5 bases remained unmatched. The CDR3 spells CASSQGRTGHNEQFF. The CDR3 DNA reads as TGTGCCAGCAGCCAAGGTAGGACAGGCCACAATGAGCAGTTCTTC.

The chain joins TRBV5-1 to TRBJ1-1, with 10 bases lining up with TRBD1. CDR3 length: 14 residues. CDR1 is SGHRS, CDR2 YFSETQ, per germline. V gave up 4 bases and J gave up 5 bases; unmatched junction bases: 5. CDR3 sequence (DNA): TGCGCCAGCAGCCTTGACAGGGGGCAAACTGAAGCTTTCTTT. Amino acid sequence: CASSLDRGQTEAFF.

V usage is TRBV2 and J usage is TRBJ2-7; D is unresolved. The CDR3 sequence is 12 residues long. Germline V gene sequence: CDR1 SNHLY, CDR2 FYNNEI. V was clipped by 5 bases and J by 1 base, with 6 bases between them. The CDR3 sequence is CASSPASYEQYV. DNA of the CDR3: TGTGCCAGCAGTCCGGCGTCCTACGAGCAGTACGTC.

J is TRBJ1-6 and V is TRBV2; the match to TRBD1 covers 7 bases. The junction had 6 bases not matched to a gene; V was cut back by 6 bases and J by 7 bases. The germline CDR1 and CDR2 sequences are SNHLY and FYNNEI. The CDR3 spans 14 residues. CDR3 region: CASRAGTENSPLHF. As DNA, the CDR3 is TGTGCCAGCAGGGCCGGGACAGAGAATTCACCCCTCCACTTT. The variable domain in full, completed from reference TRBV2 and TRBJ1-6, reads EPEVTQTPSHQVTQMGQEVILRCVPISNHLYFYWYRQILGQKVEFLVSFYNNEISEKSEIFDDQFSVERPDGSNFTLKIRSTKLEDSAMYFCASRAGTENSPLHFGNGTRLTVT.

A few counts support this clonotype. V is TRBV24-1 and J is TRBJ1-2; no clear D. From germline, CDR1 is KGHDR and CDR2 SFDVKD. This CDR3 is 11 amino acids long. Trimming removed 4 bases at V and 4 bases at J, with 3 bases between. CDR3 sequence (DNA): TGTGCCACCAGTGAGGGCTATGGCTACACCTTC. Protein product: CATSEGYGYTF.

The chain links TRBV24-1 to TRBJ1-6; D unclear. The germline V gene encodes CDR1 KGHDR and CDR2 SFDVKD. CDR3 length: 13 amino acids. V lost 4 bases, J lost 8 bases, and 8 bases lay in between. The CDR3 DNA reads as TGTGCCACCAGTGAGAGTGAGGATTCACCCCTCCACTTT. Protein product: CATSESEDSPLHF.

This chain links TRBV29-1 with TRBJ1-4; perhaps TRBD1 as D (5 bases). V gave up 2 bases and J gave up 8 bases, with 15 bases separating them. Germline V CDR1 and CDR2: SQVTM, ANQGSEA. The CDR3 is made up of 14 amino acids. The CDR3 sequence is CSVEWRGREEKLFF. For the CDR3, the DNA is TGCAGCGTTGAATGGCGGGGCAGGGAGGAAAAACTGTTTTTT.

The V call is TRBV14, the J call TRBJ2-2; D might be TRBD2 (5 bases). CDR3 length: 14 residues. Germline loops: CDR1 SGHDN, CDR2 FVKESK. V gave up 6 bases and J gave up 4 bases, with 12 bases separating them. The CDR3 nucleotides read TGTGCCAGCAGTCTGAGGGCCGGCACCGGGGAGCTGTTTTTT. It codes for CASSLRAGTGELFF.

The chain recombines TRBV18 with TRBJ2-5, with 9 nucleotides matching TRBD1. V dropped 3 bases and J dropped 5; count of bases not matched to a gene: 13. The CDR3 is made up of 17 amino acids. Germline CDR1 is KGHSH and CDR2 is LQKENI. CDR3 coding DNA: TGTGCCAGCTCACCCTGGGCGTCGGGACAGGGTATGGAGACCCAGTACTTC. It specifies CASSPWASGQGMETQYF.

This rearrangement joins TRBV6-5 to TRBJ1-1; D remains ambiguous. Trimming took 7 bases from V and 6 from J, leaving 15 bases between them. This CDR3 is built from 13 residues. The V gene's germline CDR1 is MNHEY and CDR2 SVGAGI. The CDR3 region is CASINRSGPEAFF. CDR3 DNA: TGTGCCAGCATAAACAGATCTGGGCCTGAAGCTTTCTTT.

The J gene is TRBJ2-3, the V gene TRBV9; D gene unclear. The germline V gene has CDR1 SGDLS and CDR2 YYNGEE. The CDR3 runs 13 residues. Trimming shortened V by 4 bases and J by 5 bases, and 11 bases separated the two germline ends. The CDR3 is CASSWAEQDTQYF. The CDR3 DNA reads TGTGCCAGCAGCTGGGCGGAACAAGATACGCAGTATTTT.

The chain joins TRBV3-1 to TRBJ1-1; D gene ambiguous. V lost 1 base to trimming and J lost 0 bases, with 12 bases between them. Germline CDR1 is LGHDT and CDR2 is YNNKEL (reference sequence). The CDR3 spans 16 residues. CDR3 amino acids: CASSQASGSVNTEAFF. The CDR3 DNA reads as TGTGCCAGCAGCCAAGCGTCAGGAAGCGTGAACACTGAAGCTTTCTTT.

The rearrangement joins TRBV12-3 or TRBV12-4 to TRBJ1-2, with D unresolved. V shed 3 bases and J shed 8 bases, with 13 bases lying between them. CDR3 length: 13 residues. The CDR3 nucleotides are TGTGCCAGCAGTTTGGTGACCTCGGGGGGCTACACCTTC. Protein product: CASSLVTSGGYTF.

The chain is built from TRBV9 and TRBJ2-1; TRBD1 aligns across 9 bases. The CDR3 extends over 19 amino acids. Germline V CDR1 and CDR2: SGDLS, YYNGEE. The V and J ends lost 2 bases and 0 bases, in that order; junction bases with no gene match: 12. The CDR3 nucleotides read TGTGCCAGCAGCGTGGGTCCCGGGACAGGGTTCAGCTCCTACAATGAGCAGTTCTTC. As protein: CASSVGPGTGFSSYNEQFF.

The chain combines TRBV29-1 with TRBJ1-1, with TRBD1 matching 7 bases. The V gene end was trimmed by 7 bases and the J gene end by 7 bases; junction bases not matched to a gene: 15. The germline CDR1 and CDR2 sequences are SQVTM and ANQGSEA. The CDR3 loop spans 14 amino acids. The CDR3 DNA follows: TGCAGCGCCAAGCCGATACAGGGGCGTATTGAAGCTTTCTTT. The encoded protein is CSAKPIQGRIEAFF.

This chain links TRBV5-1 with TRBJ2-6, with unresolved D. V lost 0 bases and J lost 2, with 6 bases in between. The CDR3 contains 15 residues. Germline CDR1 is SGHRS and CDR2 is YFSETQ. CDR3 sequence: CASSLGETGANVLTF. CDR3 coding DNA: TGCGCCAGCAGCTTGGGGGAAACTGGGGCCAACGTCCTGACTTTC.

The DNA for the CDR3 is TGCGCCAGCAGGTCCGGGACAGTAAACTACAATGAGCAGTTCTTC. It specifies CASRSGTVNYNEQFF. The V call is TRBV5-1, the J call TRBJ2-1; TRBD1 matches 7 bases. The CDR3 runs 15 residues. Germline-derived CDR1 and CDR2 are SGHRS and YFSETQ. V dropped 5 bases and J dropped 3; count of bases not matched to a gene: 8. Supplemented by reference TRBV5-1 and TRBJ2-1, the full variable domain reads KAGVTQTPRYLIKTRGQQVTLSCSPISGHRSVSWYQQTPGQGLQFLFEYFSETQRNKGNFPGRFSGRQFSNSRSEMNVSTLELGDSALYLCASRSGTVNYNEQFFGPGTRLTVL.

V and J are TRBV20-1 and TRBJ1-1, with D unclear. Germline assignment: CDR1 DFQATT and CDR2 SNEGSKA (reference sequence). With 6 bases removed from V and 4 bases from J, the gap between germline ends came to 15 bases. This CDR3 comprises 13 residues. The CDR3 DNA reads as TGCAGTGCCTCATTCGTGAGATCCACTGAAGCTTTCTTT. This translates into CSASFVRSTEAFF.

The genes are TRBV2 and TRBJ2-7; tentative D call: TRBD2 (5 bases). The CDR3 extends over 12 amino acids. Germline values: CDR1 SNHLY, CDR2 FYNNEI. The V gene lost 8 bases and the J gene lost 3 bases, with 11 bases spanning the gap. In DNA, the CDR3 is TGTGCCAGCGGAGACGGGATCTACGAGCAGTACTTC. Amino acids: CASGDGIYEQYF.

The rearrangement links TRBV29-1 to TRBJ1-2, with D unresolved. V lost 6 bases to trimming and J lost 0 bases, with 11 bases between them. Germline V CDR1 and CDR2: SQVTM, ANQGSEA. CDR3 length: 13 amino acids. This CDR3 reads CSVGGSANYGYTF. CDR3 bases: TGCAGCGTCGGAGGGTCCGCTAACTATGGCTACACCTTC.

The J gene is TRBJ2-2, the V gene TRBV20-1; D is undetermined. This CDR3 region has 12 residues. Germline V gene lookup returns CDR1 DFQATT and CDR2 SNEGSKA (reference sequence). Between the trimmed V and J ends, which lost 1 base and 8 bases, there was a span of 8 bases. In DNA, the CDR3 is TGCAGTGCTAGAGCTACCTCAGGGGAGCTGTTTTTT. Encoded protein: CSARATSGELFF.

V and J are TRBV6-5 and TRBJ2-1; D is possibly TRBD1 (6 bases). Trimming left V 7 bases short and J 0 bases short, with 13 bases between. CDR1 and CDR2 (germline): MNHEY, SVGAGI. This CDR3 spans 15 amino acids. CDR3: CASIGTGSSYNEQFF. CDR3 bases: TGTGCCAGCATAGGTACAGGGAGCTCCTACAATGAGCAGTTCTTC.

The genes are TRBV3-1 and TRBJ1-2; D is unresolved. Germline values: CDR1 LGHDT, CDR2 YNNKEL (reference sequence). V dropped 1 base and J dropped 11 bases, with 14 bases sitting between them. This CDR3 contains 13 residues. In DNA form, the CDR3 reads TGTGCCAGCAGCCAAGTTTCCTCCGGCGAGTACACCTTC. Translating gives CASSQVSSGEYTF.